Each of the 27 T cell receptor beta chains below was sequenced from the same sample in a study of shared clonotypes between healthy human individuals. The table came from immunoSEQ multiplex PCR; TCRdb's copy has only in-frame clones and leaves some out. The sample lists some 450,000 clones; approximately 80% were seen once. The material sequenced was PBMCs. Receptors were obtained from a middle-aged woman in good health. Some clones in this sample may be carry-over from other donors' samples.

The gene calls are TRBV2 and TRBJ1-1; possible D gene TRBD1, 6 bases. The CDR3 spans 14 residues. The germline V gene has CDR1 SNHLY and CDR2 FYNNEI. V was clipped by 4 bases and J by 10 bases, with 19 bases between them. CDR3 sequence: CASSGIGGGPGAFF. For the CDR3, the DNA is TGTGCCAGCAGTGGAATCGGTGGGGGGCCTGGAGCTTTCTTT. Supplemented by reference TRBV2 and TRBJ1-1, the full variable domain reads EPEVTQTPSHQVTQMGQEVILRCVPISNHLYFYWYRQILGQKVEFLVSFYNNEISEKSEIFDDQFSVERPDGSNFTLKIRSTKLEDSAMYFCASSGIGGGPGAFFGQGTRLTVV.

V is TRBV30 and J is TRBJ2-1; 7 nucleotides align to TRBD2. Losses at the gene ends were 3 bases for V and 2 bases for J; bases not matched to a gene: 7. Germline assignment: CDR1 GTSNPN and CDR2 SVGIG (reference sequence). The CDR3 is 15 amino acids. The CDR3 region has the DNA TGTGCCTGGAGCCCCTACGGGAGGACCTACAATGAGCAGTTCTTC. It codes for CAWSPYGRTYNEQFF.

V is TRBV27 and J is TRBJ2-7; weak D call: TRBD2 (6 bases). Germline values: CDR1 MNHEY, CDR2 SMNVEV (reference sequence). The V and J ends lost 1 base and 0 bases respectively, with 16 bases between them. The CDR3 is made up of 17 amino acids. The CDR3 loop is CASSLLFAEGVSYEQYF. CDR3 nucleotide sequence: TGTGCCAGCAGTTTATTGTTCGCGGAGGGAGTCTCCTACGAGCAGTACTTC.

This clone appeared once. This same CDR3 is encoded by further DNA sequences in the sample. The chain is built from TRBV7-8 and TRBJ2-7, with 13 bases that match TRBD2. After removal of 4 bases from V and 4 bases from J, the junction contained 4 bases not matched to a gene. Germline lookup yields CDR1 SGHVS and CDR2 FQNEAQ. The CDR3 has 15 residues. The CDR3 is CASSWTSGSSYEQYF. The DNA of the CDR3 is TGTGCCAGCAGCTGGACTAGCGGGAGTTCGTACGAGCAGTACTTC.

V usage is TRBV28 and J usage is TRBJ1-4; tentative D call: TRBD1 (5 bases). This CDR3 spans 13 amino acids. Germline V gene lookup returns CDR1 MDHEN and CDR2 SYDVKM. Trimming pared 10 bases from V and 8 bases from J, leaving 17 bases between. The chain's CDR3 is CATRGTVREKLFF. The CDR3 bases are TGTGCCACCCGCGGGACTGTACGGGAAAAACTGTTTTTT.

V is TRBV30 and J is TRBJ2-6; TRBD2 is a possible D gene (5 bases). From germline, CDR1 is GTSNPN and CDR2 SVGIG (reference sequence). The CDR3 totals 15 residues. The V and J ends lost 2 bases and 2 bases respectively, with 10 bases between them. The CDR3 protein is CAWSYSGTGANVLTF. In nucleotides, the CDR3 is TGTGCCTGGAGTTATTCGGGGACTGGGGCCAACGTCCTGACTTTC.

This chain uses TRBV1 with TRBJ1-3. TRBV1 is a pseudogene segment. The CDR3 is made up of 17 amino acids. The CDR3 region is CTSSQDFGAHSGNTIYF. The CDR3 nucleotides are TGCACCAGCAGCCAAGATTTCGGAGCCCACTCTGGAAACACCATATATTTT.

Points on this clone: The likely explanation is a read error, given a far larger clone one base away. Different DNA sequences within this sample yield the same CDR3. The chain couples TRBV9 to TRBJ2-7; D perhaps matches TRBD2 (5 bases). Per germline, CDR1 SGDLS and CDR2 YYNGEE. V shed 4 bases and J shed 3 bases, with 14 bases lying between them. The CDR3 is 14 amino acids. CDR3 loop: CASSPFEGFYEQYF. CDR3 nucleotides: TGTGCCAGCAGCCCGTTTGAGGGCTTCTACGAGCAGTACTTC. The full variable domain, its missing parts supplied by reference TRBV9 and TRBJ2-7, is DSGVTQTPKHLITATGQRVTLRCSPRSGDLSVYWYQQSLDQGLQFLIQYYNGEERAKGNILERFSAQQFPDLHSELNLSSLELGDSALYFCASSPFEGFYEQYFGPGTRLTVT.

For this clone: A read error may be the cause here, since a much bigger clone is one base away. This chain uses TRBV30 with TRBJ2-7, with 8 bases lining up with TRBD2. CDR1 and CDR2 (germline): GTSNPN, SVGIG (reference sequence). The CDR3 loop spans 13 amino acids. V lost 5 bases and J lost 6; bases outside the gene matches: 9. The CDR3 region is CAWDGTGGSEQYF. CDR3 bases: TGTGCCTGGGATGGGACGGGGGGGTCCGAGCAGTACTTC.

The chain uses TRBV7-3 and TRBJ2-5; D perhaps matches TRBD1 (7 bases). In germline, CDR1 is SGHTA, CDR2 FQGTGA. This CDR3 has 14 amino acids. V lost 5 bases and J lost 5, with 15 bases in between. CDR3: CASSLQGGSETQYF. The CDR3 DNA is TGTGCCAGCAGCCTTCAGGGGGGCAGCGAGACCCAGTACTTC.

This chain joins TRBV5-4 and TRBJ2-3, with 9 bases identical to TRBD2. CDR3 size: 17 residues. The V gene's germline CDR1 is SGHNT and CDR2 YYREEE (reference sequence). With V trimmed by 4 bases and J by 2 bases, 11 bases remained unmatched. The CDR3 bases are TGTGCCAGCAGCCCACCCACTAGCGGGCGATTCACAGATACGCAGTATTTT. Residues: CASSPPTSGRFTDTQYF.

A remark on this clone: Other DNA sequences in the sample encode the same CDR3. V is TRBV28 and J is TRBJ2-7; 7 bases are a match to TRBD1. Germline CDR1 MDHEN, CDR2 SYDVKM. The length of the CDR3 is 14 residues. Unmatched junction bases numbered 8, after V lost 5 bases and J lost 4 bases. Here the CDR3 reads CASSTRTGAYEQYF. The CDR3 nucleotides are TGTGCCAGCAGTACGCGGACAGGTGCTTACGAGCAGTACTTC.

This rearrangement joins TRBV4-2 to TRBJ1-3; weak D call: TRBD1 (5 bases). CDR1 is LGHNA and CDR2 is YNFKEQ in the germline V gene. V lost 1 base and J lost 2, with 9 bases in between. The CDR3 is made up of 15 amino acids. CDR3 nucleotides: TGTGCCAGCAGCCAAGTAACAGGAGCTGGAAACACCATATATTTT. It encodes CASSQVTGAGNTIYF.

The V and J genes are TRBV5-1 and TRBJ2-1; perhaps D is TRBD1 or TRBD2 (5 bases each). Deletions cut 4 bases from V and 12 bases from J, with 17 bases between. This CDR3 is 13 amino acids long. From germline, CDR1 is SGHRS and CDR2 YFSETQ. The CDR3 spells CASSPGTMSMQFF. The CDR3 region has the DNA TGCGCCAGCAGCCCAGGGACCATGAGTATGCAGTTCTTC.

The chain joins TRBV19 to TRBJ2-3, with D possibly being TRBD1 or TRBD2 (5 bases each). The CDR3 extends over 19 amino acids. In germline, CDR1 is LNHDA, CDR2 SQIVND (reference sequence). Trimming cost V 3 bases and J 5 bases, with 27 bases left between them. As DNA, the CDR3 is TGTGCCAGTAGTATCCCCAGGCCCGGGACCCGCGCTGATGTAGATACGCAGTATTTT. This sequence encodes CASSIPRPGTRADVDTQYF.

The rearrangement links TRBV29-1 to TRBJ1-1, with D possibly TRBD1 on 5 matching bases. The CDR3 length is 14 residues. V was cut by 5 bases and J by 5 bases, with 18 bases left in between. Germline loops: CDR1 SQVTM, CDR2 ANQGSEA. DNA for the CDR3: TGCAGCGTTCGAGGTCAGGGTAGGGGAACTGAAGCTTTCTTT. Encoded protein: CSVRGQGRGTEAFF.

The chain carries TRBV4-2 and TRBJ2-1, with D perhaps matching TRBD2 (6 bases). Trimming removed 0 bases at V and 7 bases at J, with 7 bases between. CDR3 size: 13 residues. Germline CDR1 LGHNA, CDR2 YNFKEQ. Here the CDR3 DNA reads TGTGCCAGCAGCCAAGATGGGGGGAATGAGCAGTTCTTC. Protein product: CASSQDGGNEQFF.

V is TRBV28 and J is TRBJ1-1; 9 positions agree with TRBD1. The germline CDR1 and CDR2 sequences are MDHEN and SYDVKM. J gave up 2 bases and V 8 bases, and 6 bases lay outside the gene matches. CDR3 length equals 14 residues. Here the CDR3 reads CASGGGQGNTEAFF. The CDR3 nucleotides are TGTGCCAGCGGTGGGGGACAGGGCAACACTGAAGCTTTCTTT. The full variable domain, in which reference TRBV28 and TRBJ1-1 provide the parts outside the CDR3, is DVKVTQSSRYLVKRTGEKVFLECVQDMDHENMFWYRQDPGLGLRLIYFSYDVKMKEKGDIPEGYSVSREKKERFSLILESASTNQTSMYLCASGGGQGNTEAFFGQGTRLTVV.

This clone was seen only a few times. The chain carries TRBV18 and TRBJ1-2; D not resolved. The CDR3 has 13 amino acids. Trimming took 3 bases from V and 8 from J, leaving 13 bases between them. CDR1 and CDR2 from the germline V gene are KGHSH and LQKENI. CDR3 DNA sequence: TGTGCCAGCTCACCGCCGTTCCAGTGGGGCTACACCTTC. Protein product: CASSPPFQWGYTF.

The chain recombines TRBV6-4 with TRBJ2-1; weak D call: TRBD2 (7 bases). The V and J ends lost 3 bases and 6 bases respectively, with 15 bases between them. Germline CDR1 reads MRHNA; CDR2 reads SNTAGT. This CDR3 spans 15 amino acids. CDR3: CASSEGGGPFNEQFF. Here the CDR3 DNA reads TGTGCCAGCAGTGAAGGGGGAGGGCCGTTCAATGAGCAGTTCTTC.

The chain recombines TRBV10-3 with TRBJ2-7; the D call may be TRBD1 or TRBD2 (5 bases each). The germline CDR1 and CDR2 sequences are ENHRY and SYGVKD. The CDR3 consists of 15 residues. Trimming took off 6 bases at V and 6 bases at J, with 21 bases between the two ends. Here the CDR3 reads CAISPGPSSRGEQYF. Here the CDR3 DNA reads TGTGCCATCAGCCCGGGACCCAGTTCCCGGGGCGAGCAGTACTTC.

A single count supports this clone. This chain joins TRBV30 and TRBJ2-3, with unresolved D. This CDR3 region has 14 residues. Germline V gene data show CDR1 as GTSNPN and CDR2 as SVGIG (reference sequence). Deletions cut 3 bases from V and 2 bases from J, with 12 bases between. The CDR3 nucleotides read TGTGCCTGGAGAATTGGCGGCAACACAGATACGCAGTATTTT. Translation: CAWRIGGNTDTQYF.

In its sample, this clone was seen once. In DNA, the CDR3 is TGTGCCAGCAGCTTAAATGTGAACACTGAAGCTTTCTTT. It is translated as CASSLNVNTEAFF. V is TRBV4-2 and J is TRBJ1-1, with D uncertain. Trimming took off 5 bases at V and 0 bases at J, with 7 bases between the two ends. Germline V gives CDR1 LGHNA, CDR2 YNFKEQ. CDR3 size: 13 residues.

The V and J genes are TRBV11-3 and TRBJ2-3; 12 bases map to TRBD2. CDR3 length: 17 residues. Trimming at V came to 1 base and at J to 4 bases, leaving 6 bases not matched to a gene. Germline-derived CDR1 and CDR2 are SGHNT and YENEEA. The CDR3 sequence: CASSLGLAGVGPDTQYF. CDR3 in DNA: TGTGCCAGCAGCTTAGGACTAGCGGGAGTGGGGCCAGATACGCAGTATTTT.

Of note for this clone: With a far larger clone one base away, a read error is the likely cause. The CDR3 sequence is CAWSKAGGGGERLFF. The CDR3 DNA is TGTGCCTGGAGTAAGGCAGGGGGCGGGGGTGAAAGACTGTTTTTT. This rearrangement joins TRBV30 to TRBJ1-4; the match to TRBD1 covers 8 bases. Germline CDR1 is GTSNPN and CDR2 is SVGIG (reference sequence). The CDR3 is 15 residues long.

With respect to this clone: Possible read error: a much larger clone is one base away. The same CDR3 can be traced to other DNA sequences in this sample. The rearrangement links TRBV4-3 to TRBJ2-7; TRBD1 agrees at 8 bases. In germline, CDR1 is LGHNA, CDR2 YSLEER. The CDR3 totals 15 residues. The CDR3 protein is CASSQDPRGPYEQYF. The CDR3 DNA sequence: TGCGCCAGTAGCCAAGATCCCAGGGGGCCCTACGAGCAGTACTTC.

The V and J genes are TRBV5-6 and TRBJ2-5, with 10 bases lining up with TRBD1. Losses at the gene ends were 0 bases for V and 5 bases for J; bases not matched to a gene: 10. The CDR3 is 17 amino acids. Germline CDR1 reads SGHDT; CDR2 reads YYEEEE. The CDR3 here is CASSLGQGARSGETQYF. The CDR3 region has the DNA TGTGCCAGCAGCTTGGGACAGGGGGCAAGATCGGGTGAGACCCAGTACTTC. The full variable domain, completed using reference TRBV5-6 and TRBJ2-5, is DAGVTQSPTHLIKTRGQQVTLRCSPKSGHDTVSWYQQALGQGPQFIFQYYEEEERQRGNFPDRFSGHQFPNYSSELNVNALLLGDSALYLCASSLGQGARSGETQYFGPGTRLLVL.